The clone carrying this T cell receptor beta chain has just a few counts. In building TCR beta libraries, iRepertoire HTBI primers were used together with Arm-PCR of CDR3 regions. TCRdb re-derived calls from the multiplex PCR reads in MiXCR, one entry per CDR3 protein. The sample lists roughly 700,000 distinct CDR3 sequences, about 32% occurring once. The data belong to a study of regulatory T cells in long-lasting Graves disease. Germline CDR1 MNHNS, CDR2 SASEGT. Trimming shortened V by 6 bases and J by 0 bases, and 23 bases separated the two germline ends. The CDR3 length is 18 residues. Time point reported: persistent/refractory GD, antithyroid drugs over 5 years with positive TRAb. PBMC-extracted RNA yielded the TCR library.

The chain links TRBV6-1 to TRBJ1-1; TRBD1 might be the D (6 bases). This clonotype was obtained from a female donor with Graves disease. Sequencing used peripheral blood mononuclear cells (PBMCs), obtained when the disease was refractory, from a patient treated with antithyroid drugs. This chain's CDR3 is CASSPAGGLDHLNTEAFF. As DNA, the CDR3 is TGTGCCAGCAGCCCCGCCGGGGGGCTCGACCATCTGAACACTGAAGCTTTCTTT.